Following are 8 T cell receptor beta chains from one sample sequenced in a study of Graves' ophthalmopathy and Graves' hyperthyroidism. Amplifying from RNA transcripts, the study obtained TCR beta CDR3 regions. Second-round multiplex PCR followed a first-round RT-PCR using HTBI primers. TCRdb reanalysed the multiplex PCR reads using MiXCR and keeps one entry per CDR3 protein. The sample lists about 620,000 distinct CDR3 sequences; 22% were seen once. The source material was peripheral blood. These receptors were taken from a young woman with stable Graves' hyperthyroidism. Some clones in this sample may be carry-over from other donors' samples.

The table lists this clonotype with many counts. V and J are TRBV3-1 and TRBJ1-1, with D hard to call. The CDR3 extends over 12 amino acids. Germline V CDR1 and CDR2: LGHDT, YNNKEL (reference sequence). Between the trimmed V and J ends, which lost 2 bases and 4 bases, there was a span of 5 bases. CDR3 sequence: CASSQRFTEAFF. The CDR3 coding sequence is TGTGCCAGCAGCCAAAGGTTCACTGAAGCTTTCTTT.

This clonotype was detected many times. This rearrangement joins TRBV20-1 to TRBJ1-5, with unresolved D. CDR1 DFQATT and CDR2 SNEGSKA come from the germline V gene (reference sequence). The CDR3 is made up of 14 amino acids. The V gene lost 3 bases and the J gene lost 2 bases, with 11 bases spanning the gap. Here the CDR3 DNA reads TGCAGTGCTAGCAGCCCGCACCGCAATCAGCCCCAGCATTTT. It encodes CSASSPHRNQPQHF.

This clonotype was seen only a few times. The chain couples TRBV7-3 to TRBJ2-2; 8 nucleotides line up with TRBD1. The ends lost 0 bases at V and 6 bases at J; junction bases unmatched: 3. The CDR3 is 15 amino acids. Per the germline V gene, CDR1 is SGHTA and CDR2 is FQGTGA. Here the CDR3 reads CASSLTQGGAGELFF. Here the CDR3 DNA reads TGTGCCAGCAGCTTAACACAGGGGGGTGCCGGGGAGCTGTTTTTT.

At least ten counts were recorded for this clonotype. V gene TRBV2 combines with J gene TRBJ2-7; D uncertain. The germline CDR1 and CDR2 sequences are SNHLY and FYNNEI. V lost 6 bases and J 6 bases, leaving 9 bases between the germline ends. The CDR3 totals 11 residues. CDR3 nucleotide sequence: TGTGCCAGCAGCCCAGCCTTCGAGCAGTACTTC. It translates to CASSPAFEQYF.

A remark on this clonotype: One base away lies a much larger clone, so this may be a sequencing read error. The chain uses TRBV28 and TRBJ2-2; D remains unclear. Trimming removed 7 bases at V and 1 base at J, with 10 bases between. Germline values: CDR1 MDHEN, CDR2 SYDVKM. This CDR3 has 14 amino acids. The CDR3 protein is CASNTELNTGELFF. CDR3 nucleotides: TGTGCCAGCAATACCGAACTGAACACCGGGGAGCTGTTTTTT.

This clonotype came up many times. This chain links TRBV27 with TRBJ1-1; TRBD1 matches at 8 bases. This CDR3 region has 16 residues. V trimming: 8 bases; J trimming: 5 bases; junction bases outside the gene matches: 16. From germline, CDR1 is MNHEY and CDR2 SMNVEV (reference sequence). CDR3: CASASQGGGGGTEAFF. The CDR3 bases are TGTGCCAGCGCCTCACAGGGGGGAGGAGGGGGGACTGAAGCTTTCTTT.

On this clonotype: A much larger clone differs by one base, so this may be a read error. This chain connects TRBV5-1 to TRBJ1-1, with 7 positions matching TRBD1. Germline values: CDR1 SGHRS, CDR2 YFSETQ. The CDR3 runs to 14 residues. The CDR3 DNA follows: TGCGTCAGCAGCGCACAGGGGTCTCTCACTGAAGCTTTCTTT. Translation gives CVSSAQGSLTEAFF.

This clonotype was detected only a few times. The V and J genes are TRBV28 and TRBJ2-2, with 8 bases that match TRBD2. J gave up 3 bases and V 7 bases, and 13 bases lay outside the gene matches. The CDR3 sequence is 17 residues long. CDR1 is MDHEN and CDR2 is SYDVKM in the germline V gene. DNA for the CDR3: TGTGCCAGCATCCCATCTTTGGGGGGACTAGACACCGGGGAGCTGTTTTTT. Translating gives CASIPSLGGLDTGELFF.